This TCR beta chain derives from a study of cytomegalovirus exposure and HLA in healthy donors (dated by TCRdb to about 2017). Regarding the study in general: According to a later analysis, the 120 or so validation repertoires were produced on the same platform as the 700 or so repertoires of the first cohort. To predict cytomegalovirus infection status, the study brought together high-throughput TCR immunosequencing, statistical association of individual TCRs with disease status, and machine learning. Along with the roughly 700-subject first cohort, a separate validation cohort of 120 different subjects was used. The study aimed to test whether signatures of past pathogen exposure could be identified by cataloging public T cell receptors.

The library relied on the immunoSEQ multiplex PCR assay. On the authors' methods: A statistical classification framework was built for diagnosing cytomegalovirus status from the catalog of TCR beta chain sequences. Sourced from immuneACCESS, this table was stored by TCRdb with only in-frame sequences that have V and J called. A share of the clones is absent; for the studies checked, an unresolved V gene accounts for under half, and the remainder has no known explanation. Clone size and V and J calls were adopted from that table, with D and trimming inferred from the DNA. This sample is represented by approximately 160,000 clones; less than 90% of them were singletons. The ten biggest clones cover approximately 2.4% of the sample. The paper as a whole reports these results and caveats: The classifier was reported to diagnose cytomegalovirus status with high specificity and sensitivity in both the original and validation cohorts. In vitro tests confirmed that three of the cytomegalovirus-associated TCR beta chains recognize cytomegalovirus antigens. It was suggested by the authors that the approach could potentially be generalized to other disease states and immunological phenotypes. Across donors, most TCR sequences were observed very rarely, whereas some public TCRs were present in many individuals. The study gave a list of 150 to 200 TCR beta chains associated with cytomegalovirus. Of the cluster scores, 94% were above 0 in a later analysis, which found that TCRs clustered in the first cohort also tended to co-occur in the approximately 110 validation repertoires. A later analysis lacked HLA typing for the validation cohort, so it scored co-occurrence in that cohort across all 120 repertoires.

This clone was seen only once. The antigen it binds to is not known. No much larger clone is present one base from it, and per-base qualities are unavailable. Donors formed part of the validation cohort, which comprised about 130 subjects and was distinct from the first cohort of roughly 600 subjects. Sequences were obtained from PBMCs. This clonotype was obtained from a young woman in good health and CMV-seronegative.

CDR3 loop: CAWSEGARVYQPQHF. The sequenced DNA is TGTGCCTGGAGTGAAGGGGCCAGGGTCTATCAGCCCCAGCATTTT. Here the chain combines TRBV30 and TRBJ1-5; a tentative D match to TRBD1 spans 5 bases. The germline V gene (reference sequence) provides CDR1 GTSNPN and CDR2 SVGIG. V lost 1 base and J lost 5 bases; the stretch between them is 15 bases long. Inclusive of the bounding cysteine and phenylalanine, the CDR3 is 15 residues long. The entry retains the CDR3 DNA only, 45 bases that are in frame from base 1. When the CDR3 is completed using the reference TRBV30 and TRBJ1-5 genes on either side, the full variable domain is SQTIHQWPATLVQPVGSPLSLECTVEGTSNPNLYWYRQAAGRGLQLLFYSVGIGQISSEVPQNLSASRPQDRQFILSSKKLLLSDSGFYLCAWSEGARVYQPQHFGDGTRLSIL.